This TCR beta chain was profiled in a study of blood T cells in healthy people across ages. General study findings and limits: The authors considered diversity estimates from one million T cells to be underestimates.

Remarks on this clonotype: Its antigen is currently unknown.

The CDR3 contains 19 residues. The V gene lost 4 bases and the J gene lost 0 bases, with 22 bases spanning the gap. Germline loops: CDR1 LNHNV, CDR2 YYDKDF (reference sequence). Primers used in a second PCR of about 6 to 11 cycles were a sample-barcoded 5' primer and a J-beta primer mix. TCRdb ran MiXCR on the 5' RACE reads and lists one entry per CDR3 protein. Among just over 800,000 distinct CDR3 sequences listed, approximately 67% were seen once. What was sequenced was blood. The V call is TRBV15, the J call TRBJ1-3, with D possibly TRBD1 on 5 matching bases. The sequence was obtained from a man aged 25 to 45 in good health. CDR3 loop: CATSTGRGDSLISGNTIYF. Written as DNA, the CDR3 is TGTGCCACCAGCACCGGCCGAGGCGACAGTCTGATCTCTGGAAACACCATATATTTT.